These T cell receptor beta chains were read from a single sample in a study of radiation and T cells in renal cell carcinoma. The method was immunoSEQ multiplex PCR; TCRdb's version includes in-frame clones alone and lacks a portion of them. This table has tens of thousands of clones, about four fifths appearing once. The specimen was blood, collected from a patient whose treatment included radiotherapy and nephrectomy. These receptors all stem from a man aged 60 to 75 with renal cell carcinoma. Both conserved end residues are part of each CDR3. Fields, in order: V gene, J gene, CDR3 protein.

v_gene: TRBV19
j_gene: TRBJ2-5
CDR3aa: CASSIDYSLWKTQYF

v_gene: TRBV4-3
j_gene: TRBJ1-4
CDR3aa: CASSQAHGTNEKLFF

v_gene: TRBV29-1
j_gene: .
CDR3aa: CSGSGTGSNEQYF

v_gene: TRBV6-6
j_gene: TRBJ2-7
CDR3aa: CASSYFLEDSYEQYF

v_gene: TRBV20-1
j_gene: TRBJ2-7
CDR3aa: CSASYSYEQYF

v_gene: TRBV7-2
j_gene: TRBJ2-2
CDR3aa: CASILFSRYTGELFF

v_gene: TRBV27
j_gene: TRBJ2-7
CDR3aa: CASSLRPPPSYEQYF

v_gene: TRBV18
j_gene: TRBJ2-7
CDR3aa: CASSPGTYEQYF

v_gene: TRBV28
j_gene: TRBJ1-1
CDR3aa: CASSYNRQGQMNTEAFF

v_gene: TRBV2
j_gene: TRBJ1-1
CDR3aa: CASSVSVPKNTEAFF

v_gene: TRBV6-6
j_gene: TRBJ1-1
CDR3aa: CASKEGAYTEAFF

v_gene: TRBV4-1
j_gene: TRBJ2-7
CDR3aa: CASSTRPRDTLADEQYF

v_gene: TRBV2
j_gene: TRBJ1-4
CDR3aa: CAIQTEEVAKLFF

v_gene: TRBV19
j_gene: TRBJ2-5
CDR3aa: CASSIPGTGKETQYF

v_gene: TRBV6-1
j_gene: TRBJ1-1
CDR3aa: CASSESYRPEAFF

v_gene: TRBV19
j_gene: TRBJ2-1
CDR3aa: CASSMGLAAYNEQFF

v_gene: TRBV2
j_gene: TRBJ2-7
CDR3aa: CASSRTSGGPYEQYF

v_gene: TRBV15
j_gene: TRBJ2-3
CDR3aa: CATSRHRGAGTDTQYF

v_gene: TRBV6-5
j_gene: TRBJ2-1
CDR3aa: CASSKDRGYNEQFF

v_gene: TRBV7-2
j_gene: TRBJ2-7
CDR3aa: CASSLAAGDEQYF

v_gene: TRBV6-1
j_gene: TRBJ2-5
CDR3aa: CASFRGQETQYF

v_gene: TRBV4-3
j_gene: TRBJ2-2
CDR3aa: CASSQDSANTGELFF

v_gene: TRBV5-1
j_gene: TRBJ1-1
CDR3aa: CASSLRDLGFSEAFF

v_gene: TRBV7-9
j_gene: TRBJ1-1
CDR3aa: CASSPGGRGTEAFF

v_gene: TRBV19
j_gene: TRBJ1-5
CDR3aa: CASSIGTGFSYRQSSNQPQHF

v_gene: TRBV2
j_gene: TRBJ2-7
CDR3aa: CASRGGRRSLGEQYF

v_gene: TRBV5-1
j_gene: TRBJ2-1
CDR3aa: CASSLDLQGAYYNEQFF

v_gene: TRBV4-2
j_gene: TRBJ2-2
CDR3aa: CASSQEAGLISGELFF

v_gene: TRBV7-2
j_gene: TRBJ2-2
CDR3aa: CASSPVTGELFF

v_gene: TRBV27
j_gene: TRBJ2-5
CDR3aa: CASSTLPAEVGGETQYF

v_gene: TRBV7-2
j_gene: TRBJ2-7
CDR3aa: CASSLGGWGAPEQYF

v_gene: TRBV5-1
j_gene: TRBJ2-7
CDR3aa: CASSVGTGTVQYF

v_gene: TRBV28
j_gene: TRBJ2-5
CDR3aa: CASNSQGPQETQYF

v_gene: TRBV4-1
j_gene: TRBJ2-3
CDR3aa: CASSQEVGSSTDTQYF

v_gene: TRBV2
j_gene: TRBJ2-2
CDR3aa: CASKGTGELFF

v_gene: TRBV6-5
j_gene: TRBJ2-5
CDR3aa: CASRPLTEKETQYF

v_gene: TRBV2
j_gene: TRBJ1-1
CDR3aa: CASSVDRGTEAFF

v_gene: TRBV10-1
j_gene: TRBJ1-1
CDR3aa: CASKQGLNTEAFF

v_gene: TRBV4-1
j_gene: TRBJ1-1
CDR3aa: CASSQEGGPRAEAFF

v_gene: TRBV10-3
j_gene: TRBJ1-6
CDR3aa: CAISEVPGSVDSPLHF

v_gene: TRBV9
j_gene: .
CDR3aa: CASSGPRRHEQYF

v_gene: TRBV5-1
j_gene: TRBJ2-7
CDR3aa: CASSLGTGESYEQYF

v_gene: TRBV21-1
j_gene: TRBJ1-1
CDR3aa: CASTRVTPIEAFF